The sequence of this TCR beta chain was determined in a study of Graves' ophthalmopathy and Graves' hyperthyroidism. Germline V lookup: CDR1 KGHSH, CDR2 LQKENI. V shed 3 bases and J shed 2 bases, with 8 bases lying between them. The CDR3 contains 13 residues. The authors diagnosed from clinical symptoms, serum thyroxine, TRAb, thyroid ultrasound and orbital computed tomography. The starting material, more than 8 ml of fresh peripheral blood, provided the PBMCs. The TCR beta CDR3 regions underwent amplification from RNA transcripts. HTBI primers served in a first-round RT-PCR, which a second-round multiplex PCR followed. TCRdb passed the multiplex PCR reads through MiXCR, listing each CDR3 protein once. The sample shows hundreds of thousands of distinct CDR3 sequences, about 21% of them seen only once. This clonotype has just a few counts.

The TCR was taken from a woman aged 18 to 35 with stable Graves' hyperthyroidism. The rearrangement uses TRBV18 and TRBJ2-7; perhaps TRBD1 as D (5 bases). Material: peripheral blood. CDR3 residues: CASSPARAYEQYF. The CDR3 coding sequence is TGTGCCAGCTCACCGGCCAGGGCCTACGAGCAGTACTTC.